Listed below are T cell receptor beta chains from one sample, sequenced in a study of T-cell reconstitution after alpha-beta-depleted transplantation in children. TCRdb called the PCR reads again in MiXCR, with one record for every CDR3 protein. There are over 100,000 distinct CDR3 sequences in the sample; 10% occur only once, and 34% lies in the top ten. Sequencing used PBMCs, obtained before TCRalphabeta/CD19-depleted stem cell transplant. All receptors come from a boy aged 2 to 9 with acute lymphoblastic leukemia, due to receive a stem cell transplant. The CDR3 runs from the conserved cysteine through the conserved F or W. D genes are given only for firm matches. Clone size, where shown, is once, few, many, or a class for clones that have expanded.

cdr3_length: 16; d_call: NA; clone_size: many; j_call: TRBJ2-2; v_call: TRBV6-5; cdr3_aa: CASSYMAGSNTGELFF; cdr3_nt: TGTGCCAGCAGTTATATGGCAGGGTCGAACACCGGGGAGCTGTTTTTT
cdr3_length: 12; d_call: NA; clone_size: NA; j_call: TRBJ1-2; v_call: TRBV5-5; cdr3_aa: CASSLFGDGYTF; cdr3_nt: TGTGCCAGCAGCTTGTTCGGGGATGGCTACACCTTC
cdr3_length: 14; d_call: NA; clone_size: NA; j_call: TRBJ2-1; v_call: TRBV18; cdr3_aa: CASSLLGRDNEQFF; cdr3_nt: TGTGCCAGCTCACTGCTGGGGCGGGACAATGAGCAGTTCTTC
cdr3_length: 14; d_call: NA; clone_size: many; j_call: TRBJ2-3; v_call: TRBV27; cdr3_aa: CASSLEQGTDTQYF; cdr3_nt: TGTGCCAGCAGTTTAGAGCAAGGCACAGATACGCAGTATTTT
cdr3_length: 15; d_call: NA; clone_size: many; j_call: TRBJ2-5; v_call: TRBV12-3/TRBV12-4; cdr3_aa: CASSQSTINQETQYF; cdr3_nt: TGTGCCAGCAGTCAAAGCACGATCAACCAAGAGACCCAGTACTTC
cdr3_length: 15; d_call: TRBD2; clone_size: NA; j_call: TRBJ2-5; v_call: TRBV6-1; cdr3_aa: CASTPLAGGSETQYF; cdr3_nt: TGTGCCAGCACTCCCTTAGCGGGAGGATCGGAGACCCAGTACTTC
cdr3_length: 13; d_call: NA; clone_size: few; j_call: TRBJ1-2; v_call: TRBV12-3/TRBV12-4; cdr3_aa: CASTPDSGYGYTF; cdr3_nt: TGTGCCAGCACCCCGGACAGTGGCTATGGCTACACCTTC
cdr3_length: 13; d_call: NA; clone_size: NA; j_call: TRBJ2-3; v_call: TRBV6-1; cdr3_aa: CACQNQLTDTQYF; cdr3_nt: TGTGCCTGCCAGAATCAACTAACAGATACGCAGTATTTT
cdr3_length: 19; d_call: TRBD2; clone_size: few; j_call: TRBJ2-2; v_call: TRBV5-1; cdr3_aa: CASSPTPLLAGEPTGELFF; cdr3_nt: TGCGCCAGCAGCCCGACTCCCCTCCTAGCGGGAGAGCCCACCGGGGAGCTGTTTTTT
cdr3_length: 14; d_call: TRBD1; clone_size: NA; j_call: TRBJ1-1; v_call: TRBV5-1; cdr3_aa: CASSSTTGGYEAFF; cdr3_nt: TGCGCCAGCAGCTCGACTACAGGGGGCTATGAAGCTTTCTTT
cdr3_length: 13; d_call: NA; clone_size: few; j_call: TRBJ2-1; v_call: TRBV15; cdr3_aa: CATSRGGVLEQFF; cdr3_nt: TGTGCCACCAGCAGAGGGGGGGTCCTTGAGCAGTTCTTC
cdr3_length: 16; d_call: TRBD2; clone_size: few; j_call: TRBJ2-5; v_call: TRBV20-1; cdr3_aa: CSARAGAGDLPETQYF; cdr3_nt: TGCAGTGCTAGAGCGGGTGCGGGAGACCTACCAGAGACCCAGTACTTC
cdr3_length: 16; d_call: NA; clone_size: medium-sized; j_call: TRBJ2-1; v_call: TRBV5-1; cdr3_aa: CASSPTEASVYNEQFF; cdr3_nt: TGCGCCAGCAGCCCTACCGAGGCTAGCGTTTACAATGAGCAGTTCTTC
cdr3_length: 13; d_call: NA; clone_size: NA; j_call: TRBJ1-5; v_call: TRBV11-2; cdr3_aa: CASSFQSNQPQHF; cdr3_nt: TGTGCCAGCAGCTTCCAGAGCAATCAGCCCCAGCATTTT
cdr3_length: 14; d_call: NA; clone_size: NA; j_call: TRBJ2-4; v_call: TRBV27; cdr3_aa: CASSLSGAKNIQYF; cdr3_nt: TGTGCCAGCAGTTTATCCGGGGCCAAAAACATTCAGTACTTC
cdr3_length: 10; d_call: NA; clone_size: many; j_call: TRBJ2-1; v_call: TRBV20-1; cdr3_aa: CSLGGYEQFF; cdr3_nt: TGCAGTTTGGGAGGTTATGAGCAGTTCTTC
cdr3_length: 14; d_call: TRBD2; clone_size: NA; j_call: TRBJ2-2; v_call: TRBV12-3/TRBV12-4; cdr3_aa: CASRTSGATGELFF; cdr3_nt: TGTGCCAGCAGGACTAGCGGGGCGACCGGGGAGCTGTTTTTT
cdr3_length: 15; d_call: TRBD2; clone_size: many; j_call: TRBJ2-3; v_call: TRBV7-2; cdr3_aa: CASSSSGTNTDTQYF; cdr3_nt: TGTGCCAGCAGCTCGTCCGGGACTAATACAGATACGCAGTATTTT
cdr3_length: 14; d_call: NA; clone_size: few; j_call: TRBJ2-1; v_call: TRBV20-1; cdr3_aa: CSRTGGLRRNEQFF; cdr3_nt: TGCAGTCGCACTGGCGGACTAAGACGCAATGAGCAGTTCTTC
cdr3_length: 15; d_call: NA; clone_size: few; j_call: TRBJ2-1; v_call: TRBV9; cdr3_aa: CASSAGQRVGNEQFF; cdr3_nt: TGTGCCAGCAGCGCTGGACAAAGGGTGGGCAATGAGCAGTTCTTC
cdr3_length: 17; d_call: NA; clone_size: NA; j_call: TRBJ2-1; v_call: TRBV27; cdr3_aa: CASSVVGGRSGDNEQFF; cdr3_nt: TGTGCCAGCAGTGTTGTAGGGGGGAGGAGTGGAGACAATGAGCAGTTCTTC
cdr3_length: 15; d_call: TRBD2; clone_size: few; j_call: TRBJ2-2; v_call: TRBV7-8; cdr3_aa: CASSVPGTSGPELFF; cdr3_nt: TGTGCCAGCAGCGTCCCCGGGACTAGCGGACCGGAGCTGTTTTTT
cdr3_length: 14; d_call: NA; clone_size: many; j_call: TRBJ1-6; v_call: TRBV10-3; cdr3_aa: CAISEGQGYSPLHF; cdr3_nt: TGTGCCATCAGTGAAGGTCAGGGGTATTCACCCCTCCACTTT
cdr3_length: 13; d_call: NA; clone_size: many; j_call: TRBJ2-7; v_call: TRBV6-1; cdr3_aa: CASSERYSYEQYF; cdr3_nt: TGTGCCAGCAGTGAGAGATATTCCTACGAGCAGTACTTC
cdr3_length: 14; d_call: NA; clone_size: few; j_call: TRBJ2-6; v_call: TRBV20-1; cdr3_aa: CSAIGGAGANVLTF; cdr3_nt: TGCAGTGCCATAGGCGGGGCTGGGGCCAACGTCCTGACTTTC
cdr3_length: 18; d_call: TRBD1; clone_size: few; j_call: TRBJ2-2; v_call: TRBV4-1; cdr3_aa: CASSQPPGGVWNTGELFF; cdr3_nt: TGCGCCAGCAGCCAGCCTCCAGGGGGCGTATGGAACACCGGGGAGCTGTTTTTT
cdr3_length: 15; d_call: TRBD1; clone_size: NA; j_call: TRBJ2-1; v_call: TRBV5-6; cdr3_aa: CASKFPGQNLNEQFF; cdr3_nt: TGTGCCAGCAAGTTTCCGGGACAGAATTTGAATGAGCAGTTCTTC
cdr3_length: 16; d_call: NA; clone_size: many; j_call: TRBJ1-6; v_call: TRBV12-3/TRBV12-4; cdr3_aa: CASSLEGNSYNSPLHF; cdr3_nt: TGTGCCAGCAGTTTAGAGGGAAATTCCTATAATTCACCCCTCCACTTT
cdr3_length: 14; d_call: NA; clone_size: NA; j_call: TRBJ2-7; v_call: TRBV4-2; cdr3_aa: CASSPGRHCYEQYF; cdr3_nt: TGTGCCAGCAGCCCCGGGCGCCACTGCTACGAGCAGTACTTC
cdr3_length: 15; d_call: NA; clone_size: NA; j_call: TRBJ2-1; v_call: TRBV27; cdr3_aa: CATTIRGPTYNEQFF; cdr3_nt: TGTGCCACCACAATACGGGGGCCGACCTACAATGAGCAGTTCTTC
cdr3_length: 14; d_call: NA; clone_size: few; j_call: TRBJ2-5; v_call: TRBV25-1; cdr3_aa: CASSDWQGEETQYF; cdr3_nt: TGTGCCAGCAGTGATTGGCAGGGAGAAGAGACCCAGTACTTC
cdr3_length: 13; d_call: NA; clone_size: few; j_call: TRBJ1-1; v_call: TRBV7-2; cdr3_aa: CASSFGYGTEAFF; cdr3_nt: TGTGCCAGCAGCTTCGGTTATGGCACTGAAGCTTTCTTT
cdr3_length: 15; d_call: TRBD2; clone_size: many; j_call: TRBJ2-7; v_call: TRBV12-3/TRBV12-4; cdr3_aa: CASSLSSGRPFEQYF; cdr3_nt: TGTGCCAGCAGTTTATCTAGCGGGAGGCCCTTCGAGCAGTACTTC
cdr3_length: 14; d_call: NA; clone_size: NA; j_call: TRBJ2-2; v_call: TRBV2; cdr3_aa: CASRGDSHTGELFF; cdr3_nt: TGTGCCAGCAGAGGGGACTCCCATACCGGGGAGCTGTTTTTT
cdr3_length: 14; d_call: NA; clone_size: NA; j_call: TRBJ2-5; v_call: TRBV2; cdr3_aa: CAAASVSREETQYF; cdr3_nt: TGTGCCGCCGCAAGTGTAAGCAGGGAAGAGACCCAGTACTTC
cdr3_length: 17; d_call: TRBD2; clone_size: few; j_call: TRBJ2-3; v_call: TRBV4-1; cdr3_aa: CASSLLSSGTSTDTQYF; cdr3_nt: TGCGCCAGCAGTCTGTTGTCTAGCGGAACTAGCACAGATACGCAGTATTTT
cdr3_length: 15; d_call: TRBD1; clone_size: few; j_call: TRBJ2-7; v_call: TRBV7-6; cdr3_aa: CASSFLTGGEDEQYF; cdr3_nt: TGTGCCAGCAGCTTCTTGACAGGGGGCGAAGACGAGCAGTACTTC
cdr3_length: 14; d_call: TRBD2; clone_size: few; j_call: TRBJ2-7; v_call: TRBV25-1; cdr3_aa: CASMAKTSAYEQYF; cdr3_nt: TGTGCCAGCATGGCGAAAACTAGCGCCTACGAGCAGTACTTC
cdr3_length: 17; d_call: TRBD2; clone_size: NA; j_call: TRBJ2-1; v_call: TRBV2; cdr3_aa: CASSSSGRAPWWDEQFF; cdr3_nt: TGTGCCAGCAGTTCTAGCGGGAGGGCTCCTTGGTGGGATGAGCAGTTCTTC
cdr3_length: 15; d_call: TRBD2; clone_size: NA; j_call: TRBJ2-1; v_call: TRBV19; cdr3_aa: CAIKPTSGGGGEQFF; cdr3_nt: TGTGCCATCAAGCCGACTAGCGGAGGAGGGGGTGAGCAGTTCTTC
cdr3_length: 18; d_call: NA; clone_size: NA; j_call: TRBJ2-2; v_call: TRBV6-5; cdr3_aa: CASSYSPMGEGGMGELFF; cdr3_nt: TGTGCCAGCAGTTACTCCCCTATGGGGGAGGGGGGTATGGGGGAGCTGTTTTTT